The 32 T cell receptor beta chains below all came from one sample that was sequenced in a study of graft-versus-host responses after intestinal transplantation. There were around 200,000 CFSE-labeled responder cells plated together with around 200,000 irradiated, violet-dye-labeled stimulator cells. Assay: immunoSEQ multiplex PCR; the TCRdb copy retains only in-frame clones and omits some. The table lists 20,000 to 25,000 clones, about 33% of them singletons. The sequenced sample was alloreactive CD8+ T cells from a mixed lymphocyte reaction culture, obtained before intestinal transplant. As for subset: CFSE-low proliferating T cells sorted from approximately 6-day pre-transplant mixed lymphocyte reaction (GvH or HvG direction). The source of these receptors is a human patient who received an intestinal transplant.

The chain links TRBV19 to TRBJ1-1; tentative D call: TRBD1 (5 bases). V lost 6 bases to trimming and J lost 1 base, with 15 bases between them. The germline gives CDR1 LNHDA, CDR2 SQIVND (reference sequence). The CDR3 consists of 15 residues. The CDR3 loop reads CASSPGVWENTEAFF. The CDR3 DNA reads as TGTGCCAGTAGCCCGGGGGTCTGGGAGAACACTGAAGCTTTCTTT.

The chain links TRBV27 to TRBJ2-7; D could derive from TRBD1 or TRBD2 (6 bases each). The CDR3 covers 15 residues. Germline CDR1 reads MNHEY; CDR2 reads SMNVEV (reference sequence). V lost 2 bases and J lost 4, with 15 bases in between. The CDR3 sequence is CASSLGGGAGYEQYF. The CDR3 region has the DNA TGTGCCAGCAGTTTAGGGGGCGGGGCTGGATACGAGCAGTACTTC.

Only a few counts were recorded for this clone. V usage is TRBV13 and J usage is TRBJ1-1, with D perhaps TRBD1 (6 bases). From germline, CDR1 is PRHDT and CDR2 FYEKMQ (reference sequence). Trimming took 2 bases from V and 6 from J, leaving 10 bases between them. The CDR3 runs 13 residues. The CDR3 DNA sequence: TGTGCCAGCAGCTTATCGGGGGCCCCTGAAGCTTTCTTT. Its translation is CASSLSGAPEAFF.

The J gene is TRBJ2-2, the V gene TRBV5-1; D is unclear. The CDR3 has 11 residues. Trimming pared 9 bases from V and 3 bases from J, leaving 6 bases between. Looked up from germline, CDR1 is SGHRS and CDR2 is YFSETQ. CDR3 coding DNA: TGCGCCACCACGTACACCGGGGAGCTGTTTTTT. Its protein is CATTYTGELFF.

This clone rates as medium-sized. This chain links TRBV27 with TRBJ2-7; D uncertain. CDR3 length: 15 residues. Germline assignment: CDR1 MNHEY and CDR2 SMNVEV (reference sequence). V was shortened by 0 bases and J by 0 bases, with 9 bases between the two germline ends. The CDR3 region has the DNA TGTGCCAGCAGTTTATCGAACCCCAGCTCCTACGAGCAGTACTTC. It translates to CASSLSNPSSYEQYF.

This clone was seen only a few times. Other DNA sequences of this sample code for an identical CDR3. This CDR3 is CASSLLVGYEQYF. For the CDR3, the DNA is TGTGCCAGCAGCTTACTAGTTGGGTACGAGCAGTACTTC. The chain has TRBV6-5 and TRBJ2-7; perhaps TRBD2 as D (5 bases). From germline, CDR1 is MNHEY and CDR2 SVGAGI. The CDR3 has 13 amino acids. Deletions cut 6 bases from V and 4 bases from J, with 13 bases between.

The chain employs TRBV4-1 and TRBJ2-7; 10 bases fit TRBD2. The length of the CDR3 is 16 residues. Germline CDR1 and CDR2: MGHRA and YSYEKL. With 1 base clipped from V and 5 bases from J, the junction kept 8 bases outside the gene matches. CDR3 nucleotides: TGCGCCAGCAGCCAAGGTCCTAGCGGGAGACCCGACGAGCAGTACTTC. Its protein is CASSQGPSGRPDEQYF.

This clone was recorded a few times. The gene calls are TRBV6-5 and TRBJ1-1; D is possibly TRBD1 (6 bases). CDR1 is MNHEY and CDR2 is SVGAGI in the germline V gene. The CDR3 extends over 15 amino acids. V lost 4 bases to trimming and J lost 4 bases, with 16 bases between them. The CDR3 region has the DNA TGTGCCAGCAGTTTAAGTCGGGGGGCGGTCACTGAAGCTTTCTTT. It is translated as CASSLSRGAVTEAFF.

There are a few counts of this clone. V usage is TRBV19 and J usage is TRBJ2-1; TRBD1 matches 7 bases. The CDR3 covers 16 residues. Per the germline V gene, CDR1 is LNHDA and CDR2 is SQIVND (reference sequence). With V trimmed by 3 bases and J by 5 bases, 10 bases remained unmatched. This CDR3 is CASSIETGVGDNEQFF. CDR3 bases: TGTGCCAGTAGTATCGAAACAGGGGTAGGGGACAATGAGCAGTTCTTC.

This clone was seen more than once but under ten times. V is TRBV9 and J is TRBJ2-3; 8 bases fit TRBD1. Germline V gene sequence: CDR1 SGDLS, CDR2 YYNGEE. Losses at the gene ends were 4 bases for V and 0 bases for J; bases not matched to a gene: 7. This CDR3 spans 16 amino acids. CDR3: CASSPWTGTSTDTQYF. The CDR3 nucleotides read TGTGCCAGCAGCCCTTGGACAGGGACTAGCACAGATACGCAGTATTTT.

The CDR3 spells CASSPGLTPYEQYF. The CDR3 DNA reads TGTGCCAGCAGCCCCGGACTGACTCCCTACGAGCAGTACTTC. J is TRBJ2-7 and V is TRBV4-2, with a tentative D call TRBD2 (5 bases). V lost 4 bases and J 2 bases, leaving 12 bases between the germline ends. Per germline, CDR1 LGHNA and CDR2 YNFKEQ. CDR3 length: 14 amino acids.

This clone was detected a few times. This sample includes further DNA sequences coding for the same CDR3. This sequence joins TRBV6-6 and TRBJ2-3; no definite D call. Trimming stripped 0 bases from V and 6 bases from J, with 4 bases between. CDR1 is MNHNY and CDR2 is SVGAGI in the germline V gene (reference sequence). There are 12 residues in the CDR3. The CDR3 sequence: CASSYSGDTQYF. The CDR3 DNA follows: TGTGCCAGCAGTTACTCCGGGGATACGCAGTATTTT.

This chain's CDR3 is CASSDPGQGLSYEQYF. CDR3 sequence (DNA): TGTGCCAGCAGTGACCCGGGACAGGGGTTATCGTACGAGCAGTACTTC. The V call is TRBV6-1, the J call TRBJ2-7; 10 bases are shared with TRBD1. This CDR3 has 16 amino acids. In germline, CDR1 is MNHNS, CDR2 SASEGT. Losses at the gene ends were 3 bases for V and 4 bases for J; bases not matched to a gene: 9.

A single count supports this clone. The chain employs TRBV9 and TRBJ2-5, with D uncertain. The V end was cut by 10 bases, the J end by 4 bases, with 23 bases between. Germline values: CDR1 SGDLS, CDR2 YYNGEE. The CDR3 has 15 residues. Written as DNA, the CDR3 is TGTGCCCCGCCAAGTGGGCCCCCACCGGGAGAGACCCAGTACTTC. This translates into CAPPSGPPPGETQYF.

Only a few counts were recorded for this clone. The chain is built from TRBV11-2 and TRBJ1-1, with D possibly TRBD1 on 5 matching bases. The CDR3 sequence is 17 residues long. Per germline, CDR1 SGHAT and CDR2 FQNNGV. The ends were cut back, 4 bases at V and 5 bases at J, with 23 bases in the middle. CDR3 nucleotide sequence: TGTGCCAGCAGCTCCCTACCTTATTTGACAGCCGTTACTGAAGCTTTCTTT. Translating gives CASSSLPYLTAVTEAFF.

The chain is built from TRBV7-6 and TRBJ2-7, with D unresolved. CDR1 and CDR2 (germline): SGHVS, FNYEAQ. The CDR3 is made up of 12 amino acids. Trimming shortened V by 0 bases and J by 5 bases, and 5 bases separated the two germline ends. The CDR3 nucleotides read TGTGCCAGCAGCTTAGCCGGCCACGAGCAGTACTTC. Protein: CASSLAGHEQYF.

The chain carries TRBV4-1 and TRBJ2-3; 7 positions match TRBD2. The CDR3 sequence is 16 residues long. Germline trimming cut 4 bases from V and 1 base from J; bases unmatched to any gene: 8. Germline V gene data show CDR1 as MGHRA and CDR2 as YSYEKL. CDR3 amino acids: CASSPRERGGTDTQYF. The DNA for the CDR3 is TGCGCCAGCAGCCCTAGAGAGCGGGGCGGCACAGATACGCAGTATTTT.

The rearrangement joins TRBV7-6 to TRBJ2-1; D gene uncertain. CDR1 is SGHVS and CDR2 is FNYEAQ in the germline V gene. The CDR3 sequence is 15 residues long. Trimming took off 8 bases at V and 1 base at J, with 15 bases between the two ends. CDR3 DNA: TGTGCCAGCGATCCGTGGCCGCCGTCCTACAATGAGCAGTTCTTC. Encoded protein: CASDPWPPSYNEQFF.

The V gene is TRBV6-5, the J gene TRBJ2-3; possible D gene TRBD2, 6 bases. This CDR3 spans 14 amino acids. In germline, CDR1 is MNHEY, CDR2 SVGAGI. The germline V and J ends were trimmed by 5 bases and 14 bases, with 23 bases remaining between them. DNA of the CDR3: TGTGCCAGCAGTACAACCGGGACTGATAATAGTTTGTATTTT. Translating it yields CASSTTGTDNSLYF.

The rearrangement uses TRBV6-1 and TRBJ1-5; 7 nucleotides match TRBD1. The CDR3 consists of 15 residues. Germline V gene lookup returns CDR1 MNHNS and CDR2 SASEGT. V was pared by 7 bases and J by 7 bases, with 13 bases of the junction left unmatched. DNA for the CDR3: TGTGCCAGCAAGGGGGCCGGACAAAGAGGACAGCCCCAGCATTTT. It specifies CASKGAGQRGQPQHF.

The chain recombines TRBV6-9 with TRBJ1-1, with TRBD1 matching 8 bases. Trimming cost V 8 bases and J 4 bases; bases outside gene matches: 6. Germline-derived CDR1 and CDR2 are MNHGY and SVAAGI. The CDR3 sequence is 13 residues long. The DNA for the CDR3 is TGTGCCAGCGGGCAGGGGGCCGGCACTGAAGCTTTCTTT. Translated: CASGQGAGTEAFF.

The chain joins TRBV29-1 to TRBJ2-7; no clear D. Germline assignment: CDR1 SQVTM and CDR2 ANQGSEA. The CDR3 runs to 12 residues. V was clipped by 4 bases and J by 0 bases, with 7 bases between them. Written as DNA, the CDR3 is TGCAGCGTTGGTAGGAGCTCCTACGAGCAGTACTTC. This sequence encodes CSVGRSSYEQYF.

There are a few counts of this clone. The chain carries TRBV6-5 and TRBJ2-2, with a tentative D call TRBD2 (6 bases). The CDR3 runs to 14 residues. CDR1 is MNHEY and CDR2 is SVGAGI in the germline V gene. The ends were cut back, 2 bases at V and 5 bases at J, with 9 bases in the middle. The CDR3 bases are TGTGCCAGCAGTTACCGGGCGGGGACCGGGGAGCTGTTTTTT. It specifies CASSYRAGTGELFF.

The DNA for the CDR3 is TGTGCCAGCAGCCTCTCAGCGACTGGGCATGAGCAGTTCTTC. This encodes CASSLSATGHEQFF. The chain is built from TRBV5-4 and TRBJ2-1; D is uncertain. The CDR3 extends over 14 amino acids. With 4 bases removed from V and 8 bases from J, the gap between germline ends came to 16 bases. CDR1 and CDR2 (germline): SGHNT, YYREEE (reference sequence).

This rearrangement joins TRBV6-5 to TRBJ1-2; tentatively, D is TRBD1 (5 bases). Germline loops: CDR1 MNHEY, CDR2 SVGAGI. V shed 2 bases and J shed 6 bases, with 7 bases lying between them. The CDR3 is 12 residues long. CDR3: CASSYQGDGYTF. CDR3 DNA: TGTGCCAGCAGTTACCAGGGAGATGGCTACACCTTC.

This clone turned up a few times. This chain uses TRBV6-1 with TRBJ1-3; no clear D gene. The germline V gene encodes CDR1 MNHNS and CDR2 SASEGT. The germline V and J ends were trimmed by 4 bases and 4 bases, with 5 bases remaining between them. The CDR3 runs to 12 residues. The CDR3 bases are TGTGCCAGCAGTGGAACCGGAAACACCATATATTTT. It yields the protein CASSGTGNTIYF.

A few counts support this clone. The genes are TRBV27 and TRBJ2-2; no definite D call. CDR3 length: 13 residues. V was trimmed by 3 bases and J by 6 bases, leaving 8 bases between them. The V gene's germline CDR1 is MNHEY and CDR2 SMNVEV (reference sequence). The DNA of the CDR3 is TGTGCCAGCAGTTTTTTAGCAGCCGGGGAGCTGTTTTTT. Protein sequence: CASSFLAAGELFF.

This clone appeared a few times. This chain connects TRBV6-5 to TRBJ2-1, with 9 bases fitting TRBD1. CDR1 and CDR2 (germline): MNHEY, SVGAGI. V was clipped by 6 bases and J by 5 bases; unmatched bases: 5. This CDR3 is built from 14 residues. The CDR3 loop reads CASSHGQGHNEQFF. CDR3 coding DNA: TGTGCCAGCAGCCACGGACAGGGGCACAATGAGCAGTTCTTC.

This clone is categorized as medium-sized. The rearrangement uses TRBV27 and TRBJ2-5; D is unresolved. Trimming stripped 8 bases from V and 5 bases from J, with 12 bases between. The CDR3 spans 12 residues. CDR1 MNHEY and CDR2 SMNVEV come from the germline V gene (reference sequence). The chain's CDR3 is CASRTEGETQYF. DNA of the CDR3: TGTGCCAGCCGTACCGAAGGGGAGACCCAGTACTTC.

This clone showed up just a few times. This rearrangement joins TRBV9 to TRBJ2-3; tentatively, D is TRBD1 or TRBD2 (6 bases each). The germline V gene has CDR1 SGDLS and CDR2 YYNGEE. V lost 0 bases and J 1 base, leaving 12 bases between the germline ends. The CDR3 runs 16 residues. The CDR3 reads CASSVEGGGGTDTQYF. DNA of the CDR3: TGTGCCAGCAGCGTAGAAGGAGGGGGAGGCACAGATACGCAGTATTTT. Based on the CDR3 plus reference TRBV9 and TRBJ2-3, the full variable domain is DSGVTQTPKHLITATGQRVTLRCSPRSGDLSVYWYQQSLDQGLQFLIQYYNGEERAKGNILERFSAQQFPDLHSELNLSSLELGDSALYFCASSVEGGGGTDTQYFGPGTRLTVL.

The rearrangement joins TRBV19 to TRBJ2-1, with D possibly matching TRBD2 (6 bases). Germline assignment: CDR1 LNHDA and CDR2 SQIVND (reference sequence). The CDR3 sequence is 15 residues long. Trimming pared 3 bases from V and 6 bases from J, leaving 15 bases between. CDR3 DNA: TGTGCCAGTAGTATTTTGGGAGGAGCCCCCAATGAGCAGTTCTTC. Translating gives CASSILGGAPNEQFF.

This clone occurred a few times. The chain links TRBV7-9 to TRBJ2-7; D unresolved. Trimming left V 4 bases short and J 1 base short, with 5 bases between. The CDR3 extends over 12 amino acids. From germline, CDR1 is SEHNR and CDR2 FQNEAQ (reference sequence). The CDR3 here is CASSSTSYEQYF. Here the CDR3 DNA reads TGTGCCAGCAGCTCAACATCCTACGAGCAGTACTTC.